The 27 T cell receptor beta chains presented below share a single source sample, sequenced in a study of blood T cell repertoires in COVID-19. Sequenced by immunoSEQ multiplex PCR; TCRdb stores in-frame clones only, minus some. The sample records around 70,000 clones, about nine tenths being singletons. Material for sequencing was peripheral blood. Receptor source: an elderly woman with active or convalescent COVID-19.

V gene TRBV19 combines with J gene TRBJ1-5, with 7 bases that match TRBD1. This CDR3 spans 15 amino acids. Germline V gene sequence: CDR1 LNHDA, CDR2 SQIVND (reference sequence). J was trimmed by 3 bases and V by 6 bases; bases with no gene match: 8. The CDR3 sequence is CASSPGQAHNQPQHF. DNA of the CDR3: TGTGCCAGTAGCCCTGGACAGGCCCACAATCAGCCCCAGCATTTT.

The chain links TRBV15 to TRBJ2-3; 7 nucleotides line up with TRBD1. Germline V gives CDR1 LNHNV, CDR2 YYDKDF (reference sequence). The CDR3 sequence is 15 residues long. J gave up 2 bases and V 4 bases, and 6 bases lay outside the gene matches. CDR3 sequence reads: CATSKTGQYTDTQYF. The CDR3 nucleotides read TGTGCCACCAGCAAAACGGGACAGTACACAGATACGCAGTATTTT.

The rearrangement uses TRBV27 and TRBJ2-7; TRBD2 aligns across 7 bases. V lost 6 bases to trimming and J lost 6 bases; unmatched junction nucleotides: 11. The CDR3 runs 14 residues. Looked up from germline, CDR1 is MNHEY and CDR2 is SMNVEV (reference sequence). The CDR3, as DNA: TGTGCCAGCAGCCGAGGGGAGGGGTATTTCGAGCAGTACTTC. This codes for CASSRGEGYFEQYF.

The chain has TRBV9 and TRBJ1-5; D possibly corresponds to TRBD1 (5 bases). Germline values: CDR1 SGDLS, CDR2 YYNGEE. V lost 4 bases and J lost 4, with 15 bases in between. The CDR3 is made up of 15 amino acids. This chain's CDR3 is CASSPSGGKNQPQHF. As DNA, the CDR3 is TGTGCCAGCAGCCCCAGCGGGGGAAAGAATCAGCCCCAGCATTTT.

The chain combines TRBV3-1 (or the pseudogene TRBV3-2) with TRBJ2-3; the D gene is possibly TRBD1 (5 bases). Germline V lookup: CDR1 LGHDT, CDR2 YNNKEL (reference sequence). With 2 bases removed from V and 1 base from J, the gap between germline ends came to 7 bases. The CDR3 has 14 residues. The CDR3 region is CASSQRGGTDTQYF. The CDR3 coding sequence is TGTGCCAGCAGCCAAAGGGGCGGCACAGATACGCAGTATTTT.

This chain links TRBV5-4 with TRBJ1-6; D unresolved. CDR1 is SGHNT, CDR2 YYREEE, per germline (reference sequence). The CDR3 consists of 13 residues. The V end was cut by 4 bases, the J end by 9 bases, with 11 bases between. CDR3 in amino acids: CASSRSEGSPLHF. The CDR3 DNA sequence: TGTGCCAGCAGCCGCTCAGAGGGTTCACCCCTCCACTTT.

V is TRBV7-8 and J is TRBJ1-6; possibly TRBD1 for D (6 bases). CDR1 and CDR2 from the germline V gene are SGHVS and FQNEAQ. Trimming removed 5 bases at V and 6 bases at J, with 26 bases between. The CDR3 consists of 19 residues. The CDR3 here is CASSPNPNTRGGSNSPLHF. CDR3 in DNA: TGTGCCAGCAGCCCTAACCCAAACACCAGGGGAGGGAGTAATTCACCCCTCCACTTT.

The chain is built from TRBV10-3 and TRBJ2-7; D gene uncertain. This CDR3 is built from 12 residues. Germline V gene sequence: CDR1 ENHRY, CDR2 SYGVKD. V dropped 5 bases and J dropped 1 base, with 6 bases sitting between them. CDR3 bases: TGTGCCATCAGTTACTCTTCCTACGAGCAGTACTTC. Translated, it gives CAISYSSYEQYF.

This clone has more than one count but fewer than ten. V gene TRBV10-3 combines with J gene TRBJ2-5; 9 bases are a match to TRBD1. The CDR3 totals 14 residues. Germline trimming cut 6 bases from V and 5 bases from J; bases unmatched to any gene: 7. Germline CDR1 ENHRY, CDR2 SYGVKD. The CDR3 sequence: CAIRQGAFRETQYF. For the CDR3, the DNA is TGTGCCATCAGACAGGGGGCTTTTCGGGAGACCCAGTACTTC.

This chain joins TRBV12-3 or TRBV12-4 and TRBJ1-2; unclear D gene. Trimming removed 3 bases from V and 4 bases from J, with 9 bases in between. This CDR3 comprises 13 residues. This chain's CDR3 is CASSLGRLYGYTF. The DNA of the CDR3 is TGTGCCAGCAGTTTGGGCCGGCTCTATGGCTACACCTTC.

The chain couples TRBV30 to TRBJ2-7; D not certain. Trimming left V 3 bases short and J 4 bases short, with 7 bases between. Germline lookup yields CDR1 GTSNPN and CDR2 SVGIG (reference sequence). The CDR3 is 11 amino acids. In nucleotides, the CDR3 is TGTGCCTGGAGGGTCGGGTACGAGCAGTACTTC. Protein: CAWRVGYEQYF. Full variable domain (rest looked up from reference TRBV30 and TRBJ2-7): SQTIHQWPATLVQPVGSPLSLECTVEGTSNPNLYWYRQAAGRGLQLLFYSVGIGQISSEVPQNLSASRPQDRQFILSSKKLLLSDSGFYLCAWRVGYEQYFGPGTRLTVT.

The chain recombines TRBV11-2 with TRBJ2-1; TRBD1 matches at 9 bases. V lost 0 bases and J lost 10; bases outside the gene matches: 7. The germline gives CDR1 SGHAT, CDR2 FQNNGV. The length of the CDR3 is 15 residues. The CDR3 is CASSLDPTGGVEQFF. Here the CDR3 DNA reads TGTGCCAGCAGCTTAGACCCGACAGGGGGGGTCGAGCAGTTCTTC. The full variable domain, rest sourced from reference TRBV11-2 and TRBJ2-1, is EAGVAQSPRYKIIEKRQSVAFWCNPISGHATLYWYQQILGQGPKLLIQFQNNGVVDDSQLPKDRFSAERLKGVDSTLKIQPAKLEDSAVYLCASSLDPTGGVEQFFGPGTRLTVL.

This rearrangement joins TRBV28 to TRBJ2-3; unclear D gene. Trimming removed 6 bases at V and 3 bases at J, with 10 bases between. The CDR3 loop spans 13 amino acids. The germline V gene encodes CDR1 MDHEN and CDR2 SYDVKM. The CDR3 DNA reads TGTGCCAGCAGATTAGTCGGGACAGATACGCAGTATTTT. As protein: CASRLVGTDTQYF.

V gene TRBV5-8 combines with J gene TRBJ2-5; 7 nucleotides agree with TRBD1. Germline values: CDR1 SGHTS, CDR2 YDEGEE. With V trimmed by 3 bases and J by 3 bases, 8 bases remained unmatched. The CDR3 contains 15 residues. CDR3 loop: CASSSLRQGEETQYF. The CDR3 nucleotides read TGTGCCAGCAGCTCCCTCCGGCAGGGGGAAGAGACCCAGTACTTC.

This clone has only one observation. The V and J genes are TRBV5-4 and TRBJ1-1; tentative D call: TRBD1 (6 bases). This CDR3 has 13 amino acids. With 0 bases removed from V and 4 bases from J, the gap between germline ends came to 7 bases. Germline values: CDR1 SGHNT, CDR2 YYREEE (reference sequence). The CDR3 spells CASSLEQGTEAFF. DNA of the CDR3: TGTGCCAGCAGCTTGGAACAGGGCACTGAAGCTTTCTTT.

This chain joins TRBV24-1 and TRBJ1-1; possible D gene TRBD1, 6 bases. Germline values: CDR1 KGHDR, CDR2 SFDVKD. The CDR3 is 15 residues long. Trimming removed 4 bases from V and 4 bases from J, with 15 bases in between. CDR3 sequence reads: CATSEPGVYGTEAFF. CDR3 bases: TGTGCCACCAGTGAGCCAGGGGTGTACGGCACTGAAGCTTTCTTT.

The chain uses TRBV6-2 or TRBV6-3 and TRBJ2-2, with D possibly TRBD2 on 6 matching bases. V was pared by 0 bases and J by 8 bases, with 10 bases between. Germline V gene data show CDR1 as MNHEY and CDR2 as SVGEGT. There are 14 residues in the CDR3. In DNA, the CDR3 is TGTGCCAGCAGTTACTCTCGGGGGTCTGGGGAGCTGTTTTTT. Amino acid sequence: CASSYSRGSGELFF.

This chain connects TRBV6-1 to TRBJ2-1; D might be TRBD1 (6 bases). V was shortened by 1 base and J by 13 bases, with 20 bases between the two germline ends. The CDR3 runs to 15 residues. The germline V gene has CDR1 MNHNS and CDR2 SASEGT. The CDR3 DNA reads TGTGCCAGCAGTGAAGGGACAGACGGTTCGAGACCCCAGTTCTTC. Its protein product is CASSEGTDGSRPQFF.

The chain joins TRBV30 to TRBJ1-6, with TRBD1 matching over 9 bases. Losses at the gene ends were 3 bases for V and 10 bases for J; bases not matched to a gene: 13. Germline values: CDR1 GTSNPN, CDR2 SVGIG (reference sequence). CDR3 size: 16 residues. The CDR3 DNA sequence: TGTGCCTGGAGGCCCCGGACAGGGGATTGGAGGTCACCCCTCCACTTT. The encoded protein is CAWRPRTGDWRSPLHF.

The chain carries TRBV30 and TRBJ1-2; TRBD1 matches 9 bases. The germline CDR1 and CDR2 sequences are GTSNPN and SVGIG (reference sequence). The CDR3 extends over 15 amino acids. Losses at the gene ends were 5 bases for V and 0 bases for J; bases not matched to a gene: 7. Written as DNA, the CDR3 is TGTGCCTGGCGGGACAGGGAAAGATCTAACTATGGCTACACCTTC. Translated: CAWRDRERSNYGYTF. Together with reference TRBV30 and TRBJ1-2, the CDR3 gives the full variable domain: SQTIHQWPATLVQPVGSPLSLECTVEGTSNPNLYWYRQAAGRGLQLLFYSVGIGQISSEVPQNLSASRPQDRQFILSSKKLLLSDSGFYLCAWRDRERSNYGYTFGSGTRLTVV.

This chain links TRBV6-5 with TRBJ2-3; a weak D match, TRBD1 (5 bases). In germline, CDR1 is MNHEY, CDR2 SVGAGI. V was pared by 6 bases and J by 3 bases, with 10 bases between. The CDR3 covers 13 residues. CDR3 nucleotide sequence: TGTGCCAGCAGGTCCCAGGGAACAGATACGCAGTATTTT. Translating it yields CASRSQGTDTQYF.

The V and J genes are TRBV4-1 and TRBJ2-1; D is unclear. In germline, CDR1 is MGHRA, CDR2 YSYEKL. CDR3 length: 14 amino acids. Trimming pared 4 bases from V and 5 bases from J, leaving 12 bases between. Here the CDR3 reads CASSLILVDNEQFF. The CDR3 DNA follows: TGCGCCAGCAGCCTGATACTGGTAGACAATGAGCAGTTCTTC.

The CDR3 nucleotides read TGTGCCAGCAGCCCGACAGACAGGCGCTTGTCAGAGACCCAGTACTTC. The encoded protein is CASSPTDRRLSETQYF. V and J are TRBV28 and TRBJ2-5; a possible D gene is TRBD1 (6 bases). CDR1 is MDHEN, CDR2 SYDVKM, per germline. The length of the CDR3 is 16 residues. Trimming took off 6 bases at V and 4 bases at J, with 21 bases between the two ends.

The chain carries TRBV5-6 and TRBJ1-1; 10 bases align to TRBD1. CDR1 SGHDT and CDR2 YYEEEE come from the germline V gene. Trimming removed 0 bases from V and 5 bases from J; junction bases left unmatched: 13. This CDR3 has 18 residues. The CDR3 is CASSLVFWDRGPRTEAFF. The CDR3 DNA reads as TGTGCCAGCAGCTTGGTATTTTGGGACAGGGGACCTCGGACTGAAGCTTTCTTT.

The genes are TRBV7-3 and TRBJ1-2, with TRBD1 matching 11 bases. This CDR3 spans 15 amino acids. The V and J ends lost 5 bases and 5 bases, in that order; junction bases with no gene match: 7. In germline, CDR1 is SGHTA, CDR2 FQGTGA. CDR3 sequence (DNA): TGTGCCAGCAGCCTGACCGGGACAGGGGGTTATGGCTACACCTTC. This translates into CASSLTGTGGYGYTF.

The V call is TRBV18, the J call TRBJ2-7; D is unclear. Germline V gives CDR1 KGHSH, CDR2 LQKENI. Trimming removed 3 bases at V and 1 base at J, with 13 bases between. This CDR3 has 15 amino acids. CDR3 protein: CASSPWALLSYEQYF. CDR3 coding DNA: TGTGCCAGCTCACCCTGGGCCCTCCTATCCTACGAGCAGTACTTC.

The rearrangement links TRBV6-2 or TRBV6-3 to TRBJ1-1, with TRBD1 matching 7 bases. The CDR3 extends over 14 amino acids. The ends lost 2 bases at V and 4 bases at J; junction bases unmatched: 4. The germline V gene encodes CDR1 MNHEY and CDR2 SVGEGT. CDR3 in DNA: TGTGCCAGCAGTTACAGGCAGGGGGGCACTGAAGCTTTCTTT. It is translated as CASSYRQGGTEAFF.